The TCR beta chain described here comes from a study of T-cell reconstitution after alpha-beta-depleted transplantation in children. This clonotype was picked up a small number of times. Trimming took 3 bases from V and 3 from J; bases not matched to a gene: 6. The V gene's germline CDR1 is MNHEY and CDR2 SVGAGI. The CDR3 runs 17 residues. Unique molecular identifiers were incorporated into the prepared TCRbeta library. TCRdb called the PCR reads again in MiXCR, with one record for every CDR3 protein. Found here are about 610,000 distinct CDR3 sequences, 27% of them singletons; the top ten hold around a third.

Sequencing used PBMCs, obtained before TCRalphabeta/CD19-depleted stem cell transplant. The TCR comes from a boy in the first two years of life with Wiskott-Aldrich syndrome, due to receive a stem cell transplant. The rearrangement joins TRBV6-5 to TRBJ2-2; 11 bases are shared with TRBD1. CDR3 residues: CASSYRPGQGDTGELFF. The CDR3 DNA reads TGTGCCAGCAGTTATCGCCCGGGACAGGGGGACACCGGGGAGCTGTTTTTT.